The present TCR beta chain was sequenced within a study of T cells expressing NK-cell markers. The CDR3 has 15 amino acids. The germline V gene encodes CDR1 MNHEY and CDR2 SMNVEV (reference sequence). Study-wide results and limits: The CD3+CD56-NKG2C+ fraction of a few donors was also led by these clonotypes.

As concerns this clonotype: The antigen remains undetermined.

Scientists made TCR beta cDNA using 5'RACE template switching with UMIs. TCRdb reprocessed the 5' RACE reads, keeping one entry per CDR3 protein, no DNA. The sample table includes fewer than 400,000 distinct CDR3 sequences. This chain connects TRBV27 to TRBJ2-2; TCRdb picks TRBD2, but there is no DNA to check that call. The TCR comes from a woman aged 45-65 years in good health. Sequencing used blood T cells: a sorted CD56 or NKG2C T cell subset, CD4+ or CD8+ T cells, or bulk PBMC T cells (not recorded which). The CDR3 is CASKGLAGVPGELFF.